This TCR beta chain derives from a study of T cell responses to AZD1222 COVID-19 vaccine. Points from the study as a whole: Nearly half of spike-specific TCRs reportedly target unmutated variant regions. Once two AZD1222 doses were given, Spike-specific TCR breadth and depth went up. Seropositive at baseline were only six AZD1222 recipients.

Method: immunoSEQ multiplex PCR; TCRdb's copy keeps in-frame clones and lacks some. The sample comprises 150,000 to 200,000 clones, 80% to 95% of which are singletons, and less than 1.5% rests with the top ten. Worth noting for this clone: Its target is unknown.

This sample comprised peripheral blood, obtained 28 days after the second AZD1222 dose. This TCR was sampled from an adult who received the AZD1222 COVID-19 vaccine.

Written as DNA, the CDR3 is TGTGCCAGCACCGTCAAGGGGGCAGGGGCCCAAGAGACCCAGTACTTC. The encoded protein is CASTVKGAGAQETQYF. The genes are TRBV5-8 and TRBJ2-5; TRBD1 matches 7 bases. The CDR3 loop spans 16 amino acids. Germline V CDR1 and CDR2: SGHTS, YDEGEE. After removal of 6 bases from V and 1 base from J, the junction contained 12 bases not matched to a gene.